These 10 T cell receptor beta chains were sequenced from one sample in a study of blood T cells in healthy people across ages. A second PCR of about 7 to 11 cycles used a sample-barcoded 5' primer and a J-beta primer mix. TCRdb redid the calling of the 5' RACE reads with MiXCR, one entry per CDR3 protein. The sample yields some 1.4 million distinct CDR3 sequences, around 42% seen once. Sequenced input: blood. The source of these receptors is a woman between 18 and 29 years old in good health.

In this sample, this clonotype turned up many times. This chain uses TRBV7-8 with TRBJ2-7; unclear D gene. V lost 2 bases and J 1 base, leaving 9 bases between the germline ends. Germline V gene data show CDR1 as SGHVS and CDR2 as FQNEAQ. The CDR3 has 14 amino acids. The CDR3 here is CASSLLDGSYEQYF. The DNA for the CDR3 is TGTGCCAGCAGCTTATTAGACGGATCCTACGAGCAGTACTTC.

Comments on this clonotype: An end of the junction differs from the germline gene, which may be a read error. The CDR3 is CASSYAAYNKQFF. For the CDR3, the DNA is TGTGCCAGCAGTTACGCAGCCTACAATAAGCAGTTCTTC. The gene calls are TRBV6-5 and TRBJ2-1, with D unresolved. Germline V lookup: CDR1 MNHEY, CDR2 SVGAGI. This CDR3 comprises 13 residues.

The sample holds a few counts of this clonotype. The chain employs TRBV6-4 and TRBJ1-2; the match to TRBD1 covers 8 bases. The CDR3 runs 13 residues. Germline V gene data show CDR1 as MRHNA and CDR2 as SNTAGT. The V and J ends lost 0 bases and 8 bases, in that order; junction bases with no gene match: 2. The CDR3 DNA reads TGTGCCAGCAGTGACTCGACAGGGGTGGGCTACACCTTC. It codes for CASSDSTGVGYTF.

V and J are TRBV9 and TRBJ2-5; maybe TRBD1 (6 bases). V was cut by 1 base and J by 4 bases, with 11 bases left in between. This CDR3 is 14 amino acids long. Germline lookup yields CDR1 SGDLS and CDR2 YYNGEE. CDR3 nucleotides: TGTGCCAGCAGCGTAAGCCAGGGGAGAGAGACCCAGTACTTC. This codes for CASSVSQGRETQYF. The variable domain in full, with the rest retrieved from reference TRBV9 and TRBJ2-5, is DSGVTQTPKHLITATGQRVTLRCSPRSGDLSVYWYQQSLDQGLQFLIQYYNGEERAKGNILERFSAQQFPDLHSELNLSSLELGDSALYFCASSVSQGRETQYFGPGTRLLVL.

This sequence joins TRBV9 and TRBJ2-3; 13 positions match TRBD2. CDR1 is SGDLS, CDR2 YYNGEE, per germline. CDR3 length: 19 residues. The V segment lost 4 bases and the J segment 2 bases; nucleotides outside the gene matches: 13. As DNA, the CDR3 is TGTGCCAGCAGCCAACGGACTAGCGGGGGCGCAGATTTCACAGATACGCAGTATTTT. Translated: CASSQRTSGGADFTDTQYF.

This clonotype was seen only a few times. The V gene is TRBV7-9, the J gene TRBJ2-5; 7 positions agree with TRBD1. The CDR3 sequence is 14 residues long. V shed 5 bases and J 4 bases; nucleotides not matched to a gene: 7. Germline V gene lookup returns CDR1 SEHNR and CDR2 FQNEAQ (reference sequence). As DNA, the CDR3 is TGTGCCAGCAGCCCTGACAGGGCTCCAGAGACCCAGTACTTC. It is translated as CASSPDRAPETQYF.

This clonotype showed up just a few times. CDR3 bases: TGTGCCAGCAGTTTAGATGCAGGGACCATGAATGAGCAGTTCTTC. Its translation is CASSLDAGTMNEQFF. The rearrangement links TRBV12-3 or TRBV12-4 to TRBJ2-1; D could derive from TRBD1 or TRBD2 (5 bases each). V lost 1 base and J 7 bases, leaving 14 bases between the germline ends. The CDR3 has 15 residues.

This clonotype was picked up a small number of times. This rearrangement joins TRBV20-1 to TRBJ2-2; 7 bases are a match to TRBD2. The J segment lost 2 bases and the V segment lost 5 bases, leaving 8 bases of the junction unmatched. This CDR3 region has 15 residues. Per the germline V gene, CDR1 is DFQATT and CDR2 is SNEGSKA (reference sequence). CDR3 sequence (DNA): TGCAGTGCTGGGGTCAGCGGGGTAAACACCGGGGAGCTGTTTTTT. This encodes CSAGVSGVNTGELFF.

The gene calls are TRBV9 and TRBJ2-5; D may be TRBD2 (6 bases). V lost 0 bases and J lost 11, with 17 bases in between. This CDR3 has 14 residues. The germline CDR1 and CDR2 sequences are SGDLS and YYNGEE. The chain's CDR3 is CASSVGGVPGEQYF. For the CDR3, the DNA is TGTGCCAGCAGCGTAGGCGGGGTCCCGGGGGAGCAGTACTTC. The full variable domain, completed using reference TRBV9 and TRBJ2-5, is DSGVTQTPKHLITATGQRVTLRCSPRSGDLSVYWYQQSLDQGLQFLIQYYNGEERAKGNILERFSAQQFPDLHSELNLSSLELGDSALYFCASSVGGVPGEQYFGPGTRLLVL.

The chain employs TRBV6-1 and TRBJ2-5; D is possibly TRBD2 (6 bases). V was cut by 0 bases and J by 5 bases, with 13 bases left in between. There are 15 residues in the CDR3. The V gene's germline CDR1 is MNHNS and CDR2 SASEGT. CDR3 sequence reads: CASSEASGEYETQYF. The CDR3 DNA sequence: TGTGCCAGCAGTGAAGCCTCGGGAGAATACGAGACCCAGTACTTC.